This T cell receptor beta chain was sequenced for a study of immune characterization of retroperitoneal liposarcoma. This clonotype was observed a few times. TCRdb passed the PCR reads through MiXCR, listing each CDR3 protein once. The sample holds 10,000 or so distinct CDR3 sequences; more than 25% are singletons and the top ten take approximately 8.2%. This CDR3 has 15 amino acids. Germline V gene lookup returns CDR1 SGHAT and CDR2 FQNNGV. This rearrangement joins TRBV11-2 to TRBJ2-1; a weak D match, TRBD1 (5 bases). The better agreement between TRBJ2-7 and the DNA end casts doubt on the J call. The receptor was derived from a male donor with retroperitoneal liposarcoma. Sequencing used tumor tissue. CDR3 nucleotides: TGTGCCAGCAGCTTAGCCGGCCAAAGGGGTCGGGAGCAGTACTTC. It translates to CASSLAGQRGREQYF.